There are a few counts of the clone carrying this T cell receptor (beta chain). The antigen remains undetermined. This CDR3 comprises 15 residues. Germline CDR1 SEHNR, CDR2 FQNEAQ (reference sequence). Trimming stripped 5 bases from V and 0 bases from J, with 14 bases between. From the reads, TCRdb called clonotypes with MiXCR, one entry per CDR3 protein. The table includes 900,000 to 950,000 distinct CDR3 sequences, roughly 31% detected once. This sample is part of a study of T cell repertoires in cytomegalovirus infection. Study at large: Recently identified HLA-C-restricted CMV epitopes were among the peptides used. CMV infection together with matching HLA type was indicated by public TCR beta signatures. General study points: HLA-C-restricted CMV-specific TCR beta clonotypes prevailed in the ex vivo response. Summed public TCR beta family frequency identified CMV carriers bearing the relevant HLA.

The TCR was taken from a human donor in good health (CMV status not recorded). Some clones in this sample may be carry-over from other donors' samples. The starting material was cultured CD8+ T cells from PBMCs, obtained from culture after CMV antigen stimulation. The genes are TRBV7-9 and TRBJ2-7; either TRBD1 or TRBD2 may fit D (5 bases each). CDR3 bases: TGTGCCAGCAGCCCCGGGACGGCGAGCTCCTACGAGCAGTACTTC. Translated: CASSPGTASSYEQYF.